The 9 T cell receptor beta chains below were found in one sample sequenced in a study of OX40 agonist ivuxolimab in advanced cancers. Only in-frame clones appear in the TCRdb table, and some are missing; sequencing was by immunoSEQ multiplex PCR. The sample holds tens of thousands of clones, 80% to 90% seen once. The sample consisted of CD4+ or CD8+ T cells sorted from blood, taken in a trial of the OX40 agonist ivuxolimab. The receptor source for this set is an adult with an advanced solid tumor such as melanoma, head and neck, liver or kidney cancer.

The rearrangement uses TRBV6-1 and TRBJ1-5; no reliable D call. The CDR3 is 14 amino acids. The germline V gene encodes CDR1 MNHNS and CDR2 SASEGT. V was trimmed by 0 bases and J by 3 bases, leaving 6 bases between them. The CDR3 loop is CASSEAWHNQPQHF. The CDR3 DNA sequence: TGTGCCAGCAGTGAAGCGTGGCACAATCAGCCCCAGCATTTT.

The chain couples TRBV2 to TRBJ1-2; no firm D call. The V gene's germline CDR1 is SNHLY and CDR2 FYNNEI. CDR3 length equals 12 residues. Trimming left V 6 bases short and J 6 bases short, with 11 bases between. The CDR3 spells CASSQAWDGYTF. The DNA for the CDR3 is TGTGCCAGCAGCCAAGCCTGGGATGGCTACACCTTC.

The J gene is TRBJ2-7, the V gene TRBV2, with D possibly matching TRBD1 (5 bases). The CDR3 is made up of 12 amino acids. V dropped 3 bases and J dropped 6 bases, with 9 bases sitting between them. Germline V gene data show CDR1 as SNHLY and CDR2 as FYNNEI. The CDR3 is CASSDRAREQYF. CDR3 sequence (DNA): TGTGCCAGCAGTGACAGGGCACGCGAGCAGTACTTC.

The rearrangement uses TRBV6-5 and TRBJ1-1, with TRBD1 matching 7 bases. Germline CDR1 is MNHEY and CDR2 is SVGAGI. The CDR3 covers 14 residues. The V and J ends lost 4 bases and 7 bases, in that order; junction bases with no gene match: 9. Here the CDR3 reads CASSSAGTANEAFF. The CDR3 DNA is TGTGCCAGCAGTTCGGCCGGGACAGCAAATGAAGCTTTCTTT.

The rearrangement uses TRBV10-3 and TRBJ1-2, with D hard to call. V was pared by 8 bases and J by 3 bases, with 19 bases between. CDR1 ENHRY and CDR2 SYGVKD come from the germline V gene. The CDR3 sequence is 15 residues long. CDR3 nucleotides: TGTGCCATCGCCCGGGGAGGGTTGAATGACTATGGCTACACCTTC. Translated: CAIARGGLNDYGYTF.

This chain connects TRBV9 to TRBJ2-3; D unresolved. The CDR3 consists of 12 residues. Germline V CDR1 and CDR2: SGDLS, YYNGEE. V was pared by 0 bases and J by 6 bases, with 5 bases between. In DNA, the CDR3 is TGTGCCAGCAGCGTAGTGGGGGATACGCAGTATTTT. It specifies CASSVVGDTQYF.

The V and J genes are TRBV5-1 and TRBJ2-3, with 9 bases matching TRBD1. The length of the CDR3 is 16 residues. V dropped 4 bases and J dropped 3; count of bases not matched to a gene: 9. Per germline, CDR1 SGHRS and CDR2 YFSETQ. The CDR3 coding sequence is TGCGCCAGCAGCATATCGACCGGGACAGGGACAGATACGCAGTATTTT. Its protein product is CASSISTGTGTDTQYF.

The CDR3 spells CASSVWGQGNEKLFF. CDR3 bases: TGTGCCAGCAGCGTATGGGGTCAGGGAAATGAAAAACTGTTTTTT. The gene calls are TRBV9 and TRBJ1-4; tentatively, D is TRBD1 (5 bases). Per the germline V gene, CDR1 is SGDLS and CDR2 is YYNGEE. CDR3 length: 15 amino acids. With 1 base removed from V and 5 bases from J, the gap between germline ends came to 12 bases.

This clone was seen once. The genes are TRBV28 and TRBJ2-7, with 7 bases aligning to TRBD1. CDR1 MDHEN and CDR2 SYDVKM come from the germline V gene. V was clipped by 8 bases and J by 9 bases; unmatched bases: 19. The CDR3 loop spans 15 amino acids. The CDR3 here is CASFGRGTDLVRQYF. The CDR3 nucleotides read TGTGCCAGCTTCGGAAGGGGGACAGATCTGGTGCGGCAGTACTTC.